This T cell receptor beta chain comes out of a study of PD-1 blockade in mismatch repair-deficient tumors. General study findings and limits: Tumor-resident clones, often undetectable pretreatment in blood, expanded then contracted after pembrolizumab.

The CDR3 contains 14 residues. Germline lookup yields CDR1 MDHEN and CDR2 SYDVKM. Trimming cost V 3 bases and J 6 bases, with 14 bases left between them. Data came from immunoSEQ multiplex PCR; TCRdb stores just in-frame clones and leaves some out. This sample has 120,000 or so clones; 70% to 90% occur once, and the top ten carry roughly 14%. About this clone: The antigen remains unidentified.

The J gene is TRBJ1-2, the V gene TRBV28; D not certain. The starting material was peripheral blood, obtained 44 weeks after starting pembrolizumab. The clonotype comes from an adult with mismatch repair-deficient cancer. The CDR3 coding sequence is TGTGCCAGCAGTTTTACCGGGGAGGGCCATGGCTACACCTTC. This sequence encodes CASSFTGEGHGYTF.